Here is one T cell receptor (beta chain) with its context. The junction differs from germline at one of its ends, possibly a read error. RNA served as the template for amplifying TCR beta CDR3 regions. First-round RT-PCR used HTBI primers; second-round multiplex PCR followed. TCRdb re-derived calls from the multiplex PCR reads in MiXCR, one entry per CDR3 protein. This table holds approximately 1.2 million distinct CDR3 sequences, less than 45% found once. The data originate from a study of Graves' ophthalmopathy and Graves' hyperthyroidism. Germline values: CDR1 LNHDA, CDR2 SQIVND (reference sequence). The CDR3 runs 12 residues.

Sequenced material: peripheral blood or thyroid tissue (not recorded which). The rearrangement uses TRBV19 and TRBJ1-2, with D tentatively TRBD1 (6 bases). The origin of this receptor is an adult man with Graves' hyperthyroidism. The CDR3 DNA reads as TGTGCCAGTAGTATAACCCAGGGACACGTATACTTC. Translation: CASSITQGHVYF.